This T cell receptor beta chain was recorded in a study of CD8+ T cells in alopecia areata. Once RNA had been extracted, it was reverse transcribed into cDNA to act as the sequencing template. Sequencing used immunoSEQ multiplex PCR; TCRdb keeps in-frame clones, though not all of them. The sample shows 110,000 to 150,000 clones, about 47% of them seen only once. Source: CD4+ T cells sorted from blood, taken at week 0. The sequence was obtained from a human donor with alopecia areata.

This CDR3 reads CSVGGAGDNEQFF. CDR3 nucleotides: TGCAGCGTTGGCGGGGCGGGGGACAATGAGCAGTTCTTC. The rearrangement joins TRBV29-1 to TRBJ2-1, with TRBD2 matching 7 bases. Unmatched junction bases numbered 5, after V lost 4 bases and J lost 5 bases. In germline, CDR1 is SQVTM, CDR2 ANQGSEA. This CDR3 is built from 13 residues.